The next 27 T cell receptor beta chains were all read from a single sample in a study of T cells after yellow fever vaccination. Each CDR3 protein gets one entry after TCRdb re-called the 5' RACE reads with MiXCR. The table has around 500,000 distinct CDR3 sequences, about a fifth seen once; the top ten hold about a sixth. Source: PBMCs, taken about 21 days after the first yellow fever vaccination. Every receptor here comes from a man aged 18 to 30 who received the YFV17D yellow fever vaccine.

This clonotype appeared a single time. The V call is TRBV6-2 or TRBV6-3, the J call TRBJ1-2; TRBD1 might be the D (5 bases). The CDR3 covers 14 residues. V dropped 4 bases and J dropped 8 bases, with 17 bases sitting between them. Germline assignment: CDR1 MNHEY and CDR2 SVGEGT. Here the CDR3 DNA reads TGTGCCAGCAGTTTCGCATCTCAGGGTTCCGGCTACACCTTC. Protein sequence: CASSFASQGSGYTF.

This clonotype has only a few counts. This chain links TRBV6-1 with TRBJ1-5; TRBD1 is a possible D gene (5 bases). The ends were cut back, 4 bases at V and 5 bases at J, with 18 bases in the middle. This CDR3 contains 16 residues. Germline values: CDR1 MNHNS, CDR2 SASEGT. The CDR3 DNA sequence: TGTGCCAGCAGTGCCCCCGGGGGGGTATCGGATCAGCCCCAGCATTTT. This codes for CASSAPGGVSDQPQHF.

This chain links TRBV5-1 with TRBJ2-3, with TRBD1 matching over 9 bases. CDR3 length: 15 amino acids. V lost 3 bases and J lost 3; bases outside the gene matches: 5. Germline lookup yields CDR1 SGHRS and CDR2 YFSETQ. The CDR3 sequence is CASSYRDRETDTQYF. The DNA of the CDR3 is TGCGCCAGCAGCTACCGGGACAGGGAGACAGATACGCAGTATTTT.

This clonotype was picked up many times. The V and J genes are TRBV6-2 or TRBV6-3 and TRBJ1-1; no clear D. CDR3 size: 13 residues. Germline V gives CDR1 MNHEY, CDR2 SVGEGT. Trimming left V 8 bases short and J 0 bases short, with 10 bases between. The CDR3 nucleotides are TGTGCCAGCTATAGAAGTTTGAACACTGAAGCTTTCTTT. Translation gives CASYRSLNTEAFF.

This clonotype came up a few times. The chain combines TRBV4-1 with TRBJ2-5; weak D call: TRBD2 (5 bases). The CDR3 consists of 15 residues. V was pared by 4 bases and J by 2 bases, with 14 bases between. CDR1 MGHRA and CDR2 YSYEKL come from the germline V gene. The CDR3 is CASSPRGWGQETQYF. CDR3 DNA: TGCGCCAGCAGCCCCCGGGGATGGGGTCAAGAGACCCAGTACTTC.

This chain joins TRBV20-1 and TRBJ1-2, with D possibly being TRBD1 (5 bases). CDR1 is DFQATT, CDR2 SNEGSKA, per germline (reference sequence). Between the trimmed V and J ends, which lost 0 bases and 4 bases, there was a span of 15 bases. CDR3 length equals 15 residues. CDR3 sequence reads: CSAREIGRGTYGYTF. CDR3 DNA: TGCAGTGCTAGAGAGATCGGTCGGGGGACCTATGGCTACACCTTC.

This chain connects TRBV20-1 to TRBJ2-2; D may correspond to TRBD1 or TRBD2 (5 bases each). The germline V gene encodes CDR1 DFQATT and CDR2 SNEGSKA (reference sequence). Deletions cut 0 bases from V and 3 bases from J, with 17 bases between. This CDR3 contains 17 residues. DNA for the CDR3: TGCAGTGCTAGAGATGGGTCCCGGGACCTTTACACCGGGGAGCTGTTTTTT. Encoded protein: CSARDGSRDLYTGELFF.

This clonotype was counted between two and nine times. This chain's CDR3 is CSARVATTRSKYV. The CDR3 DNA sequence: TGCAGTGCTAGAGTCGCTACCACAAGGTCGAAGTACGTC. V and J are TRBV20-1 and TRBJ2-7, with no clear D. Trimming removed 1 base from V and 11 bases from J, with 18 bases in between. The CDR3 totals 13 residues. The germline gives CDR1 DFQATT, CDR2 SNEGSKA (reference sequence).

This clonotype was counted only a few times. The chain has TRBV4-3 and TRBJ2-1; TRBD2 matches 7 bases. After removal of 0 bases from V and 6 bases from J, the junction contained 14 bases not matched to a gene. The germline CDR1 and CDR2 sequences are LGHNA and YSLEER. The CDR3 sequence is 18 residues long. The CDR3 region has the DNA TGCGCCAGCAGCCAAGATAATCTGGCGGGGGTCCGTAGCAATGAGCAGTTCTTC. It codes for CASSQDNLAGVRSNEQFF.

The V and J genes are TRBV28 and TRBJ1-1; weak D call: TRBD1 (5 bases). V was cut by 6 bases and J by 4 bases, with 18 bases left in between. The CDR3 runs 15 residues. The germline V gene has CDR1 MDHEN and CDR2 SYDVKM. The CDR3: CASRPWGGSSTEAFF. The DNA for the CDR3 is TGTGCCAGCAGACCTTGGGGGGGTTCGAGCACTGAAGCTTTCTTT.

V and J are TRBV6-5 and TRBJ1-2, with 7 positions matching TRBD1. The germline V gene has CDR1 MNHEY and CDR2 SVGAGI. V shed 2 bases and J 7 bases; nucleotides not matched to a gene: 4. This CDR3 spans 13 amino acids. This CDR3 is CASSYGTDFGYTF. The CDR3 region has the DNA TGTGCCAGCAGTTACGGGACAGATTTTGGCTACACCTTC.

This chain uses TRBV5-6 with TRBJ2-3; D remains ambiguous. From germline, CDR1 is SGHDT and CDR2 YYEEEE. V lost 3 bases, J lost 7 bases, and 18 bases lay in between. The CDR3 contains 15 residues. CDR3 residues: CASSYPQQRLNTQYF. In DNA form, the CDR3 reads TGTGCCAGCAGCTATCCGCAGCAAAGGTTGAATACGCAGTATTTT.

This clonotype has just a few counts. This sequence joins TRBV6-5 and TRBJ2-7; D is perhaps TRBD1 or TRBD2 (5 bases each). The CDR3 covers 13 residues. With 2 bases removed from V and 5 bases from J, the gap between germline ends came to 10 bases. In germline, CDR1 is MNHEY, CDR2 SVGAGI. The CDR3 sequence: CASSYGGFNEQYF. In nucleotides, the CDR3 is TGTGCCAGCAGTTACGGGGGTTTCAACGAGCAGTACTTC.

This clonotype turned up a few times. The CDR3 DNA follows: TGCAGTGCTAGATCATCCCCTTTGGGGACTGAAGCTTTCTTT. Residues: CSARSSPLGTEAFF. This sequence joins TRBV20-1 and TRBJ1-1; D is unresolved. CDR1 and CDR2 from the germline V gene are DFQATT and SNEGSKA (reference sequence). V was clipped by 2 bases and J by 5 bases, with 15 bases between them. The CDR3 has 14 residues.

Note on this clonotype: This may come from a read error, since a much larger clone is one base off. The CDR3 spells CATSRDSDRRARELFF. CDR3 coding DNA: TGTGCCACCAGCAGAGATTCGGACAGGCGGGCCCGGGAGCTGTTTTTT. The chain carries TRBV15 and TRBJ2-2; 7 bases line up with TRBD1. V lost 0 bases and J lost 9; bases outside the gene matches: 10. Germline V gene sequence: CDR1 LNHNV, CDR2 YYDKDF (reference sequence). This CDR3 has 16 amino acids.

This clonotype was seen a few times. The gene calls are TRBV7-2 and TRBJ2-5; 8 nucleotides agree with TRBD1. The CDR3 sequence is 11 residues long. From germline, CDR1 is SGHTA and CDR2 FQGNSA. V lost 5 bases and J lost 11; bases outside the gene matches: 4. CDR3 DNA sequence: TGTGCCAGCAGCCCGACAGGGGCTCAGTACTTC. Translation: CASSPTGAQYF.

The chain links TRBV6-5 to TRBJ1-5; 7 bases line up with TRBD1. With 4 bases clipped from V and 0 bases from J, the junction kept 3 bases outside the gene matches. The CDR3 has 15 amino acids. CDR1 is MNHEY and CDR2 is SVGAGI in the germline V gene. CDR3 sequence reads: CASSWDRHSNQPQHF. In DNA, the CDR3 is TGTGCCAGCAGTTGGGACAGACATAGCAATCAGCCCCAGCATTTT.

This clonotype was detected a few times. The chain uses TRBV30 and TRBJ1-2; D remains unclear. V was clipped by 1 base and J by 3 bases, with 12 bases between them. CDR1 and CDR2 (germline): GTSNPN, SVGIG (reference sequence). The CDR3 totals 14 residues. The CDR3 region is CAWSGSQFYYGYTF. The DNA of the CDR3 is TGTGCCTGGAGTGGGAGCCAATTCTACTATGGCTACACCTTC.

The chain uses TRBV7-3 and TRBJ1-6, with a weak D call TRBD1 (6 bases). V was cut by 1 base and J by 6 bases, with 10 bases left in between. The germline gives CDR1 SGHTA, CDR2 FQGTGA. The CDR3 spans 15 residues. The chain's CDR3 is CASSLMGAGNSPLHF. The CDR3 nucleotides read TGTGCCAGCAGCTTAATGGGGGCAGGTAATTCACCCCTCCACTTT.

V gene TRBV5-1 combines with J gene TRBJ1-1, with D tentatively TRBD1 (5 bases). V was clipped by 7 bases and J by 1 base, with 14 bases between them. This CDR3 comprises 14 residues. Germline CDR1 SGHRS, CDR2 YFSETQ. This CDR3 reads CASGEGPANTEAFF. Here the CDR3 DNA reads TGCGCCAGCGGTGAGGGACCTGCGAACACTGAAGCTTTCTTT.

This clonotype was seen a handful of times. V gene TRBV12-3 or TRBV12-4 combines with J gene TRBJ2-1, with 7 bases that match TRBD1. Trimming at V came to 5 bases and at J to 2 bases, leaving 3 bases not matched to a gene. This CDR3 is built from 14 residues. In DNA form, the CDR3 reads TGTGCCAGCAGTCAACAGGGGACCTACAATGAGCAGTTCTTC. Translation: CASSQQGTYNEQFF.

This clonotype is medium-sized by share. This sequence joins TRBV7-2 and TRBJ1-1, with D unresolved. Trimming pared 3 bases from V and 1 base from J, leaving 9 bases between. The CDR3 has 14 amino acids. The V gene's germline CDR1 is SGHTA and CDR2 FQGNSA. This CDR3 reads CASSLPTENTEAFF. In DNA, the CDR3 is TGTGCCAGCAGCTTGCCGACTGAGAACACTGAAGCTTTCTTT.

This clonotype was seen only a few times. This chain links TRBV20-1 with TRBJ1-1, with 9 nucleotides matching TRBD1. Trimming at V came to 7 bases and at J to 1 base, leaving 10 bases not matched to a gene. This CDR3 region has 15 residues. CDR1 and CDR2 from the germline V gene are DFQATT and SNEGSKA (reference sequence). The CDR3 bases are TGCAGTGTCACGATCCGGGACAGGGAGAACACTGAAGCTTTCTTT. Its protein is CSVTIRDRENTEAFF.

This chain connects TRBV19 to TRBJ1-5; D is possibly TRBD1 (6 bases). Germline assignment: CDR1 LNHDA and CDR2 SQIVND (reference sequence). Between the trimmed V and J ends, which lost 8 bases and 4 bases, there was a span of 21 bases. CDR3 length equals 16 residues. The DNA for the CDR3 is TGTGCCAGTGCTTATTGGGACCGACAGGAGAATCAGCCCCAGCATTTT. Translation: CASAYWDRQENQPQHF.

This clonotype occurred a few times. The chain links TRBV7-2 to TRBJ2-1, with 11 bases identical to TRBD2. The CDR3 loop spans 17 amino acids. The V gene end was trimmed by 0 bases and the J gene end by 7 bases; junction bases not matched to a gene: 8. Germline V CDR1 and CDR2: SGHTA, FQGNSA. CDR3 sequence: CASSLALAGGPKNEQFF. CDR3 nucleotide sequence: TGTGCCAGCAGCTTAGCCTTAGCGGGGGGGCCCAAAAATGAGCAGTTCTTC.

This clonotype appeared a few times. The DNA of the CDR3 is TGTGCCAGCAGCGCGACACACCCGGAGGACGAGACCCAGTACTTC. Its translation: CASSATHPEDETQYF. V is TRBV7-4 and J is TRBJ2-5; TRBD2 is a possible D gene (5 bases). This CDR3 contains 15 residues. With 5 bases removed from V and 5 bases from J, the gap between germline ends came to 18 bases. Germline V gene sequence: CDR1 SGHVT, CDR2 SQSDAQ. The whole variable domain, filled in from reference TRBV7-4 and TRBJ2-5, reads GAGVSQSPRYKVAKRGRDVALRCDSISGHVTLYWYRQTLGQGSEVLTYSQSDAQRDKSGRPSGRFSAERPERSVSTLKIQRTEQGDSAVYLCASSATHPEDETQYFGPGTRLLVL.

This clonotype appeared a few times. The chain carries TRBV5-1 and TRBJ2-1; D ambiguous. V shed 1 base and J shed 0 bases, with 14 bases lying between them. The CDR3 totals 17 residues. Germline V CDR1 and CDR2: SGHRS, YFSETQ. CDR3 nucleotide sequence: TGCGCCAGCAGCTTGACCGGGCACGCCAGCTCCTACAATGAGCAGTTCTTC. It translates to CASSLTGHASSYNEQFF. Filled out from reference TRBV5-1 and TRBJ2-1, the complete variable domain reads KAGVTQTPRYLIKTRGQQVTLSCSPISGHRSVSWYQQTPGQGLQFLFEYFSETQRNKGNFPGRFSGRQFSNSRSEMNVSTLELGDSALYLCASSLTGHASSYNEQFFGPGTRLTVL.